This T cell receptor (beta chain) is drawn from a study of regulatory T cells in long-lasting Graves disease. The sample's time point: newly diagnosed GD, antithyroid drugs for less than 3 months. PBMC-derived RNA was used for the TCR library. To make TCR beta libraries, researchers used iRepertoire HTBI primers and Arm-PCR of CDR3 regions. TCRdb used MiXCR to reprocess the multiplex PCR reads, holding one entry per CDR3 protein. The data show 380,000 or so distinct CDR3 sequences, 15% to 20% seen once. V gave up 6 bases and J gave up 0 bases, with 14 bases separating them. Germline values: CDR1 KGHDR, CDR2 SFDVKD. The CDR3 has 16 amino acids. The sample was also reused in another study, on T cells in Graves' hyperthyroidism and ophthalmopathy. That paper states: Most expanded thyroid clonotypes above 0.001 also appeared in blood.

The V call is TRBV24-1, the J call TRBJ2-1; D is undetermined. Sequences were derived from peripheral blood mononuclear cells (PBMCs), sampled at new diagnosis, from a patient treated with antithyroid drugs. The source is a woman aged 18-29 years with Graves disease. The CDR3 region is CATSHYGFSSYNEQFF. CDR3 DNA sequence: TGTGCCACCAGTCACTACGGGTTTAGCTCCTACAATGAGCAGTTCTTC.